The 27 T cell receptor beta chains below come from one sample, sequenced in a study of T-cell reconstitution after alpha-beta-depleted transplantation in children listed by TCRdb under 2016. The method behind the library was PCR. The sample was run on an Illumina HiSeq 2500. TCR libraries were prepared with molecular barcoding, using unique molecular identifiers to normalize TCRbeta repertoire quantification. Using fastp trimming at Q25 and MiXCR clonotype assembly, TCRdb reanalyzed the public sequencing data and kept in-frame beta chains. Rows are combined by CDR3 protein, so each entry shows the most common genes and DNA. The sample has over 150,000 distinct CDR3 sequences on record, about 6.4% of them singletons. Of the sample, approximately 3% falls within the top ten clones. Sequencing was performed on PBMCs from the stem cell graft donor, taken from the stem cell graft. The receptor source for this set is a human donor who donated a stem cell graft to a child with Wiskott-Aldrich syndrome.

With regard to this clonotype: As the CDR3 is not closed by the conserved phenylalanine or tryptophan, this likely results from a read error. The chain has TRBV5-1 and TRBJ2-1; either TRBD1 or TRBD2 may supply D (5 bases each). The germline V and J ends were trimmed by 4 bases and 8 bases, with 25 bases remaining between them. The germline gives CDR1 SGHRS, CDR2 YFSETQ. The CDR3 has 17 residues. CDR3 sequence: CASSPGVTRGGRDEQFS. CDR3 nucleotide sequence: TGCGCCAGCAGCCCCGGGGTTACTAGGGGCGGTAGGGATGAGCAGTTCTCC.

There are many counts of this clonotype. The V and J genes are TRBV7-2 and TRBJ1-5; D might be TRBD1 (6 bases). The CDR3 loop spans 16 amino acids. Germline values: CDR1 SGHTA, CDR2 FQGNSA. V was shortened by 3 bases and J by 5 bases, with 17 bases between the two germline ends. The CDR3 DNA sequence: TGTGCCAGCAGCTTTCCCCCAGGACAGTGGGATCAGCCCCAGCATTTT. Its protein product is CASSFPPGQWDQPQHF.

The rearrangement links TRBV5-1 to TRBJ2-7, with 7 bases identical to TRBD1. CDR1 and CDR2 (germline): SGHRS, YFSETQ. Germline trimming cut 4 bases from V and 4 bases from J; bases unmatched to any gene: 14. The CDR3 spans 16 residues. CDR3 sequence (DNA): TGCGCCAGCAGCGGGCGGCCGGGACAGTTGAATTACGAGCAGTACTTC. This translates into CASSGRPGQLNYEQYF.

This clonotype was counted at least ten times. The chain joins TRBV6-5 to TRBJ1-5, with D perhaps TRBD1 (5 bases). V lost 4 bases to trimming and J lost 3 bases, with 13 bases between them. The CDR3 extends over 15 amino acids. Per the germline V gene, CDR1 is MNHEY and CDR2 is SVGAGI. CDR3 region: CASSSGGRPNQPQHF. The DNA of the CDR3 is TGTGCCAGCAGTTCGGGGGGGAGACCCAATCAGCCCCAGCATTTT.

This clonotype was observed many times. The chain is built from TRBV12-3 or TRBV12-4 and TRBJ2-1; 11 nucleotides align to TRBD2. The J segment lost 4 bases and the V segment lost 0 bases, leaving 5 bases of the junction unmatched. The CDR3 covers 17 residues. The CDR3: CASSLASGGASYNEQFF. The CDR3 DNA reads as TGTGCCAGCAGTTTAGCTAGCGGGGGGGCTTCTTACAATGAGCAGTTCTTC.

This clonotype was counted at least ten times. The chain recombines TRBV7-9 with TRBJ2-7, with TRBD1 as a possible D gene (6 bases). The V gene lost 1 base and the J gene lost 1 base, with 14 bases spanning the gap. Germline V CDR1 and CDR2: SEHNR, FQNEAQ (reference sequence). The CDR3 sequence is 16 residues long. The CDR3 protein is CASSLGLPQGSYEQYF. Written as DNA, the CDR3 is TGTGCCAGCAGCTTAGGGCTTCCTCAGGGGTCCTACGAGCAGTACTTC.

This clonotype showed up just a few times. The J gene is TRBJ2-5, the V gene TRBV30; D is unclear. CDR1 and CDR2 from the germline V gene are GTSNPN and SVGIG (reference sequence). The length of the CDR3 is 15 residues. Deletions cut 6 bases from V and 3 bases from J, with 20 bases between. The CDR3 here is CACWFSVGLKETQYF. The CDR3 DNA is TGTGCCTGTTGGTTTTCGGTAGGGCTGAAAGAGACCCAGTACTTC.

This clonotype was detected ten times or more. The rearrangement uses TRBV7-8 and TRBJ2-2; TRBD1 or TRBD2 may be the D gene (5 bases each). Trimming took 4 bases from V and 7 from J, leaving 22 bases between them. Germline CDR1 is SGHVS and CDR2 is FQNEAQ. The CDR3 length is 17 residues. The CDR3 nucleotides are TGTGCCAGCAGCTCCCGAGACCCGGGGCGAGGGAGCGGGGAGCTGTTTTTT. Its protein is CASSSRDPGRGSGELFF. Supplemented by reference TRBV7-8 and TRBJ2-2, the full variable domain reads GAGVSQSPRYKVAKRGQDVALRCDPISGHVSLFWYQQALGQGPEFLTYFQNEAQLDKSGLPSDRFFAERPEGSVSTLKIQRTQQEDSAVYLCASSSRDPGRGSGELFFGEGSRLTVL.

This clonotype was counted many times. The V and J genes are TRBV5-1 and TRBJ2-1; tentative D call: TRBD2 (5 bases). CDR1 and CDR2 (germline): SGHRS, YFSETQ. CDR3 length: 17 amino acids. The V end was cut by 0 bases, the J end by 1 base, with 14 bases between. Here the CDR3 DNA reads TGCGCCAGCAGCTTGGCCGCCCTAGCCGCTTCCTACAATGAGCAGTTCTTC. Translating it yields CASSLAALAASYNEQFF.

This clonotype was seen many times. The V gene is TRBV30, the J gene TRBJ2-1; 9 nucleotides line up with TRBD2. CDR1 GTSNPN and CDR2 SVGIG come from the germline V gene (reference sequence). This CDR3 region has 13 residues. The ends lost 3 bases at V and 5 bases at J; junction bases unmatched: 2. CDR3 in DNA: TGTGCCTGGAGGACTAGCGGTAACAATGAGCAGTTCTTC. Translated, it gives CAWRTSGNNEQFF.

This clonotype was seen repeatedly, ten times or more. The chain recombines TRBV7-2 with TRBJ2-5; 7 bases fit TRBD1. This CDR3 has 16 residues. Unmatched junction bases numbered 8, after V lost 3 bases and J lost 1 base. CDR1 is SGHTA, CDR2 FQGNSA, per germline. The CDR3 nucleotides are TGTGCCAGCAGCTTCCAGAGGGGGCACCCCCAAGAGACCCAGTACTTC. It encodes CASSFQRGHPQETQYF.

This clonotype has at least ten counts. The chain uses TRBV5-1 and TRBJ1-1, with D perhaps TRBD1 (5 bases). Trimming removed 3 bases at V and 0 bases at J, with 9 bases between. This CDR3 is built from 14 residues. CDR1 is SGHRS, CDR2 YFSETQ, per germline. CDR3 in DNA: TGCGCCAGCAGCTCGAAGACAGTGAACACTGAAGCTTTCTTT. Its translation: CASSSKTVNTEAFF. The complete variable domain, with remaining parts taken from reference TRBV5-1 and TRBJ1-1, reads KAGVTQTPRYLIKTRGQQVTLSCSPISGHRSVSWYQQTPGQGLQFLFEYFSETQRNKGNFPGRFSGRQFSNSRSEMNVSTLELGDSALYLCASSSKTVNTEAFFGQGTRLTVV.

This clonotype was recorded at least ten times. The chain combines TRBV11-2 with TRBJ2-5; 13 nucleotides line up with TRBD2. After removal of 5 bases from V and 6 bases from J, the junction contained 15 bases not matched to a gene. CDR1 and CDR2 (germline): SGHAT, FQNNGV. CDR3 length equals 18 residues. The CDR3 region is CASSPRRTSGRADKTQYF. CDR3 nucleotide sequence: TGTGCCAGCAGCCCCCGGAGAACTAGCGGGAGGGCCGACAAGACCCAGTACTTC.

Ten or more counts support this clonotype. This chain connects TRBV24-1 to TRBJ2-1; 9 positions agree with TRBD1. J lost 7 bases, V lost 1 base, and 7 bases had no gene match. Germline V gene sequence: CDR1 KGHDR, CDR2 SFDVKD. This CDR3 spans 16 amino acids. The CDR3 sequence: CATSDFRRTGDNEQFF. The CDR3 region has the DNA TGTGCCACCAGTGATTTTAGGCGGACAGGGGATAATGAGCAGTTCTTC.

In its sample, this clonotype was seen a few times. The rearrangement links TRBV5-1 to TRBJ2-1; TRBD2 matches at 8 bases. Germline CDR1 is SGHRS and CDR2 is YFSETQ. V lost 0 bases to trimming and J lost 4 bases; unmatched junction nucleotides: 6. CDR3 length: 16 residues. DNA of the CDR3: TGCGCCAGCAGCTTGGAAAGTAGCGGGGAGTACAATGAGCAGTTCTTC. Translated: CASSLESSGEYNEQFF. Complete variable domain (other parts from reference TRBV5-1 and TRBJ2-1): KAGVTQTPRYLIKTRGQQVTLSCSPISGHRSVSWYQQTPGQGLQFLFEYFSETQRNKGNFPGRFSGRQFSNSRSEMNVSTLELGDSALYLCASSLESSGEYNEQFFGPGTRLTVL.

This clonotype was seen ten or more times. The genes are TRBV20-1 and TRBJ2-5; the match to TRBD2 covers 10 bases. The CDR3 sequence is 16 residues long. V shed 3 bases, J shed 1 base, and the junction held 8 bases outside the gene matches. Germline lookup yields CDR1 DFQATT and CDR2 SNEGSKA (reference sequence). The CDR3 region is CSASTAGGSGQETQYF. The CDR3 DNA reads TGCAGTGCTAGCACAGCGGGGGGGTCGGGCCAAGAGACCCAGTACTTC.

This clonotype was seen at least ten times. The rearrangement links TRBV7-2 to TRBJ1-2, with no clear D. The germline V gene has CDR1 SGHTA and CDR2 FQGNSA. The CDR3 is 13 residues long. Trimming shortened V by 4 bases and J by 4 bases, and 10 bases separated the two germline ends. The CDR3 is CASSSSPVYGYTF. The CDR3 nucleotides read TGTGCCAGCAGCTCCTCTCCAGTCTATGGCTACACCTTC.

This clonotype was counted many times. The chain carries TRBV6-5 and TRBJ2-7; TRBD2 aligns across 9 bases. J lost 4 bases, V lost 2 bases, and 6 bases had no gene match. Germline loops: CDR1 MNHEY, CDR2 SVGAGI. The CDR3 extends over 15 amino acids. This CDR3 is CASSYGLAGWYEQYF. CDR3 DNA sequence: TGTGCCAGCAGTTACGGGCTAGCGGGGTGGTACGAGCAGTACTTC.

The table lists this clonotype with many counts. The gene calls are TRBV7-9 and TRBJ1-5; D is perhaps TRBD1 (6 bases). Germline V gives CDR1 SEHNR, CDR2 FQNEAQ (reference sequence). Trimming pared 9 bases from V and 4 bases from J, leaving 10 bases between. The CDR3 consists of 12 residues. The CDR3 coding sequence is TGTGCCAGTCAGGGGAATAATCAGCCCCAGCATTTT. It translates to CASQGNNQPQHF.

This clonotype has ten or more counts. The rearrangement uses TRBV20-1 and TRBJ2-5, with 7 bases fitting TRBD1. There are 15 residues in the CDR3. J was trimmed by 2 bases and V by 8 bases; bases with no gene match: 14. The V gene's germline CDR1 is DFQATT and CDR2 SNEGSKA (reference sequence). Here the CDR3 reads CSTTRHGTAQETQYF. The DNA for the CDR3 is TGCAGTACCACTAGGCATGGGACAGCTCAAGAGACCCAGTACTTC.

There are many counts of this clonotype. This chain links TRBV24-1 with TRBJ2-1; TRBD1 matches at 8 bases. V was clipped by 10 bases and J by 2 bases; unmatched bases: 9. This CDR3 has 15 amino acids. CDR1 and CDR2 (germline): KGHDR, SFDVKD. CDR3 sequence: CATTAGTGTYNEQFF. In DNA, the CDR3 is TGTGCCACGACAGCCGGGACAGGAACCTACAATGAGCAGTTCTTC.

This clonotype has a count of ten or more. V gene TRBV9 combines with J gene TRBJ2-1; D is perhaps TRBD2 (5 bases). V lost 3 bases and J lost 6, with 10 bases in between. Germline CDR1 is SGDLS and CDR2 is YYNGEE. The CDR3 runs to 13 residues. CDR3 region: CASSGGSVNEQFF. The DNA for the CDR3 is TGTGCCAGCAGCGGAGGTAGCGTCAATGAGCAGTTCTTC.

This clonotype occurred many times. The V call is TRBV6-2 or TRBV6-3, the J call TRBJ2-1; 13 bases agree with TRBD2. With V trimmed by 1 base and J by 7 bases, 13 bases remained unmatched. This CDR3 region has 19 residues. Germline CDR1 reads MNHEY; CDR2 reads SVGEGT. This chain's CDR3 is CASSYWQTVMTSGRNEQFF. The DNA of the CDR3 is TGTGCCAGCAGTTACTGGCAAACCGTCATGACTAGCGGGAGGAATGAGCAGTTCTTC.

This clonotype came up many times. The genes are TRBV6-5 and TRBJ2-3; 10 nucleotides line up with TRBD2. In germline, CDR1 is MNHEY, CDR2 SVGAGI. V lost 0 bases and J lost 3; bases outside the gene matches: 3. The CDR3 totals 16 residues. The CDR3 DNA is TGTGCCAGCAGTTACTCTTCACTAGCGGGAACAGATACGCAGTATTTT. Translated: CASSYSSLAGTDTQYF.

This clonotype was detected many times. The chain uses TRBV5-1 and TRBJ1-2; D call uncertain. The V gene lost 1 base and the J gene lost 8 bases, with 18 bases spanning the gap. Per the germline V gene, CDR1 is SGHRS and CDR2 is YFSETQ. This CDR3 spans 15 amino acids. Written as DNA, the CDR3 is TGCGCCAGCAGCTTGAACGACCCTGGGGTTTGGGGCTACACCTTC. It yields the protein CASSLNDPGVWGYTF.

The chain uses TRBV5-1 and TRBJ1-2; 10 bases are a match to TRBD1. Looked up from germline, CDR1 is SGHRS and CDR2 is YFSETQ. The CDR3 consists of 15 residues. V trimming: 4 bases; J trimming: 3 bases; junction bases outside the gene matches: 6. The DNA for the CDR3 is TGCGCCAGCAGCACCTCCGGGACAGGGGACTATGGCTACACCTTC. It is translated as CASSTSGTGDYGYTF. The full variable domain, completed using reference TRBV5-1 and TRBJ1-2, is KAGVTQTPRYLIKTRGQQVTLSCSPISGHRSVSWYQQTPGQGLQFLFEYFSETQRNKGNFPGRFSGRQFSNSRSEMNVSTLELGDSALYLCASSTSGTGDYGYTFGSGTRLTVV.

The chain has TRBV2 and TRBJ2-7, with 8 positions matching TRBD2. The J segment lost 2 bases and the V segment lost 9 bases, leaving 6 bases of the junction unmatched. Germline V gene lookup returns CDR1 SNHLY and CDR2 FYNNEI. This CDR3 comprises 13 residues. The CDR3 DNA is TGTGCCAGTTCACTAGCGGCTCCCTACGAGCAGTACTTC. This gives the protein CASSLAAPYEQYF.